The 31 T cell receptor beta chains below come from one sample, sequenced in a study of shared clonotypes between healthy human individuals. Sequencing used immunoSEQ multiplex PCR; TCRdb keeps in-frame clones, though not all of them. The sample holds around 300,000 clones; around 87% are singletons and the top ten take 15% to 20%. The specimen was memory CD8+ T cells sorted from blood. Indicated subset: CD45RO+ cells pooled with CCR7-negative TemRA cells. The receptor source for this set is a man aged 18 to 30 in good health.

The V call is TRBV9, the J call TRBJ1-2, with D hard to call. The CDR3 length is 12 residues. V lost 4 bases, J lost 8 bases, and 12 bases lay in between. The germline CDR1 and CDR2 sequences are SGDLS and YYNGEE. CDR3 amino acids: CASSLGPLGYTF. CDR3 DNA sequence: TGTGCCAGCAGCCTAGGCCCCCTGGGCTACACCTTC.

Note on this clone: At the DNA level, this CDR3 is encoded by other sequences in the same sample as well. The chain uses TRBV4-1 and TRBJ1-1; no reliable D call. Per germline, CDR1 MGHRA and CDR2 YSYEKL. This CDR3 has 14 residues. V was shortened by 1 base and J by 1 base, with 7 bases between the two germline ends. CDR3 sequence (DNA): TGCGCCAGCAGCCAAGTTGGGGAGAACACTGAAGCTTTCTTT. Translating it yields CASSQVGENTEAFF.

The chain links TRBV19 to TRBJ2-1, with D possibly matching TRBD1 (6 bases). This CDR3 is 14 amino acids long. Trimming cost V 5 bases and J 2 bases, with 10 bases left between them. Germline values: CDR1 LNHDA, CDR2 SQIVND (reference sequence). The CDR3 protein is CASSYRATYNEQFF. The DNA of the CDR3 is TGTGCCAGTAGTTACAGGGCAACCTACAATGAGCAGTTCTTC.

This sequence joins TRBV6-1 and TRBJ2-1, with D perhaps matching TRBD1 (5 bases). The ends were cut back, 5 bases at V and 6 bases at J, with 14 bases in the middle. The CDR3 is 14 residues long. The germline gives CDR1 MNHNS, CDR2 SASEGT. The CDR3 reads CASSSRRTSNEQFF. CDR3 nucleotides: TGTGCCAGCAGTTCAAGAAGGACAAGCAATGAGCAGTTCTTC.

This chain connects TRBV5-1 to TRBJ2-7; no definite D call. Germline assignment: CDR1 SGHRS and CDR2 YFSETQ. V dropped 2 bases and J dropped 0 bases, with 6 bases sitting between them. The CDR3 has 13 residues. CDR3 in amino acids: CASSLEDSYEQYF. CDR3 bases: TGCGCCAGCAGCTTAGAGGACTCCTACGAGCAGTACTTC.

In nucleotides, the CDR3 is TGCGCCAGCAGCCTAGCGGGGGGGTACAATGAGCAGTTCTTC. Encoded protein: CASSLAGGYNEQFF. V is TRBV4-3 and J is TRBJ2-1; 11 positions match TRBD2. The germline V gene has CDR1 LGHNA and CDR2 YSLEER. Trimming removed 4 bases from V and 4 bases from J; junction bases left unmatched: 0. This CDR3 has 14 amino acids.

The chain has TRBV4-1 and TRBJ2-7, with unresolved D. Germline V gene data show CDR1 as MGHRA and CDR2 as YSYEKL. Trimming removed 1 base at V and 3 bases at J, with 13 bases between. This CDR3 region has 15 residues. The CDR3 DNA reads TGCGCCAGCAGCCAAGTTAAGACGGCGAGCTACGAGCAGTACTTC. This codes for CASSQVKTASYEQYF.

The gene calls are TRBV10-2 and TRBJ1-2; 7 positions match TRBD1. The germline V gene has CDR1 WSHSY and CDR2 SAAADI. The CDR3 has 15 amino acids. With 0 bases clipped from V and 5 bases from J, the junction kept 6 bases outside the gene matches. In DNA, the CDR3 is TGCGCCAGCAGTGAGTCGCCAGGGGGGTCGTATGGCTACACCTTC. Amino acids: CASSESPGGSYGYTF.

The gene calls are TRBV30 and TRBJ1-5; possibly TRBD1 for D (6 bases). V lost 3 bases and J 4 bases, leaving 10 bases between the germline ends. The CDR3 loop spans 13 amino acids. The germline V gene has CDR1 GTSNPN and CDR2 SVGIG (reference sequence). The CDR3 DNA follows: TGTGCCTGGAGCCGGACAGCGAATCAGCCCCAGCATTTT. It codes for CAWSRTANQPQHF.

CDR3 sequence (DNA): TGCGCCAGCAGCCAAGTTGGGGGGGATGGCCAGTACTTC. As protein: CASSQVGGDGQYF. This chain joins TRBV4-1 and TRBJ2-5, with 7 bases aligning to TRBD2. The CDR3 loop spans 13 amino acids. V lost 1 base and J lost 10; bases outside the gene matches: 6. Germline V gene data show CDR1 as MGHRA and CDR2 as YSYEKL.

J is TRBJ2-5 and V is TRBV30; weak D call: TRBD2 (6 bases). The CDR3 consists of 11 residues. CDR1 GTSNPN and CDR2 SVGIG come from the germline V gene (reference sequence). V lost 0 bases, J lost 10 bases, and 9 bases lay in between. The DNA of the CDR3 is TGTGCCTGGAGTGTGGGGGAGGACCAGTACTTC. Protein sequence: CAWSVGEDQYF.

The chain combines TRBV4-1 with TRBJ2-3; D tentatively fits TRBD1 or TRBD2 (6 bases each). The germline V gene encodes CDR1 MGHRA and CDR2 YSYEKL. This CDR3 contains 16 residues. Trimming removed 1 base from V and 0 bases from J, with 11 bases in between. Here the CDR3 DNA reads TGCGCCAGCAGCCAAGGGAGGGGGGCGAGCACAGATACGCAGTATTTT. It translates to CASSQGRGASTDTQYF.

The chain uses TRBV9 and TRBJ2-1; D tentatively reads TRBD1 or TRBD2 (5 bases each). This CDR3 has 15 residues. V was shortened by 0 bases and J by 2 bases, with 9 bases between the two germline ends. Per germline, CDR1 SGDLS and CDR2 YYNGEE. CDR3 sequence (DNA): TGTGCCAGCAGCGTAGCGGGGCCCCCCTACAATGAGCAGTTCTTC. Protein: CASSVAGPPYNEQFF.

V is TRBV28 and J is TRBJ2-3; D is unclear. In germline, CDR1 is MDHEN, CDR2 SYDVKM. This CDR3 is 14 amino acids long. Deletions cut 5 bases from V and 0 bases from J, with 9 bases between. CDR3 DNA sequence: TGTGCCAGCAGTGAGACGGCTAGCACAGATACGCAGTATTTT. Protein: CASSETASTDTQYF.

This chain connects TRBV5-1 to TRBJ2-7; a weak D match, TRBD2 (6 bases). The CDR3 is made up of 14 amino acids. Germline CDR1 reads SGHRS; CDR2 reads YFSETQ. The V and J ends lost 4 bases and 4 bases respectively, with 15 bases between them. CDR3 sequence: CASSEDGGTYEQYF. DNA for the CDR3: TGCGCCAGCAGCGAGGACGGAGGGACTTACGAGCAGTACTTC. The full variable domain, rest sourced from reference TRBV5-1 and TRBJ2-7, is KAGVTQTPRYLIKTRGQQVTLSCSPISGHRSVSWYQQTPGQGLQFLFEYFSETQRNKGNFPGRFSGRQFSNSRSEMNVSTLELGDSALYLCASSEDGGTYEQYFGPGTRLTVT.

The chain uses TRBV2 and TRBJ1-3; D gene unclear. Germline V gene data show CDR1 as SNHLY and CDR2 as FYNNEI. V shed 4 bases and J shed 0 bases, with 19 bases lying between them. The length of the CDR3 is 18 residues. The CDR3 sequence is CASSVGLGLISSGNTIYF. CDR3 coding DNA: TGTGCCAGCAGTGTGGGTCTGGGTCTGATTAGCTCTGGAAACACCATATATTTT. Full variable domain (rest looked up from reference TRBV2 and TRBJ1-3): EPEVTQTPSHQVTQMGQEVILRCVPISNHLYFYWYRQILGQKVEFLVSFYNNEISEKSEIFDDQFSVERPDGSNFTLKIRSTKLEDSAMYFCASSVGLGLISSGNTIYFGEGSWLTVV.

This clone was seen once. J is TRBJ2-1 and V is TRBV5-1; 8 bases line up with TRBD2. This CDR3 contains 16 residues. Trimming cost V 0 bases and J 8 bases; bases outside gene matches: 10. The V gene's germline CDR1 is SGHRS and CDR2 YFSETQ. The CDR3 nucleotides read TGCGCCAGCAGCTTGGCCCACAGCGGGAGAGGCGATGAGCAGTTCTTC. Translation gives CASSLAHSGRGDEQFF.

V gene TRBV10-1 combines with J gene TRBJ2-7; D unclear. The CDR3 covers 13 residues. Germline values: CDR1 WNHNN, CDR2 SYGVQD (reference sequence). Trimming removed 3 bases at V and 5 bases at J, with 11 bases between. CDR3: CASSDYESDEQYF. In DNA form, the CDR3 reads TGCGCCAGCAGTGATTATGAGTCGGACGAGCAGTACTTC.

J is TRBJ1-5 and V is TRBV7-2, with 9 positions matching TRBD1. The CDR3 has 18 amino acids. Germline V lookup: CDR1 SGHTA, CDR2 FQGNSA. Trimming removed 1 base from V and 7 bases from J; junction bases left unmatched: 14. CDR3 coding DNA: TGTGCCAGCAGCTTAGTTGGCCAGGACAGGGGCAGAGGACAGCCCCAGCATTTT. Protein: CASSLVGQDRGRGQPQHF. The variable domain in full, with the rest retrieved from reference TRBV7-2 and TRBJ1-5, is GAGVSQSPSNKVTEKGKDVELRCDPISGHTALYWYRQSLGQGLEFLIYFQGNSAPDKSGLPSDRFSAERTGGSVSTLTIQRTQQEDSAVYLCASSLVGQDRGRGQPQHFGDGTRLSIL.

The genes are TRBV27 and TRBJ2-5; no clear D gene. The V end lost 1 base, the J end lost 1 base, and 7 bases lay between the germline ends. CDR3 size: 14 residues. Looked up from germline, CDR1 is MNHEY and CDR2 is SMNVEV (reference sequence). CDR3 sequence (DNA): TGTGCCAGCAGTTTATACGTGGGCCAAGAGACCCAGTACTTC. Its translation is CASSLYVGQETQYF.

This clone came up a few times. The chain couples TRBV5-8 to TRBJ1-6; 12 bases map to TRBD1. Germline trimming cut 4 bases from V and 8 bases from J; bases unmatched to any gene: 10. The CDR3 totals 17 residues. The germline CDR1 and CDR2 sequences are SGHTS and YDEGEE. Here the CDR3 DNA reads TGTGCCAGCAGCACAGGGACAGGGGGCGGGATGGATTCACCCCTCCACTTT. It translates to CASSTGTGGGMDSPLHF.

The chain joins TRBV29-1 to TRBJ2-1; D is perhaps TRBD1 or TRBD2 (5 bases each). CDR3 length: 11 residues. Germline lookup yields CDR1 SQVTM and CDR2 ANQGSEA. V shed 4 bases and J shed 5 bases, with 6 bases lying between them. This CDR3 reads CSVVGDNEQFF. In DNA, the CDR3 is TGCAGCGTTGTGGGGGACAATGAGCAGTTCTTC.

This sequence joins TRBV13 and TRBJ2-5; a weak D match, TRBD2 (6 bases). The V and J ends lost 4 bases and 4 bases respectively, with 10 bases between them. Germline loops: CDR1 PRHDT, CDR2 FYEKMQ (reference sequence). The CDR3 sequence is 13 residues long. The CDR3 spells CASSYDGGETQYF. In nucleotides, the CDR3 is TGTGCCAGCAGCTATGACGGGGGAGAGACCCAGTACTTC.

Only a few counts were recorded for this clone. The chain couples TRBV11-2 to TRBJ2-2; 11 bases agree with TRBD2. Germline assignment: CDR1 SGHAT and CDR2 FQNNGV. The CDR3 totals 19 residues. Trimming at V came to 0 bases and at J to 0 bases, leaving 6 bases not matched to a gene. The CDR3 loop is CASSLEFLAGGSNTGELFF. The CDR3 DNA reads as TGTGCCAGCAGCTTAGAGTTCCTAGCGGGGGGCTCGAACACCGGGGAGCTGTTTTTT.

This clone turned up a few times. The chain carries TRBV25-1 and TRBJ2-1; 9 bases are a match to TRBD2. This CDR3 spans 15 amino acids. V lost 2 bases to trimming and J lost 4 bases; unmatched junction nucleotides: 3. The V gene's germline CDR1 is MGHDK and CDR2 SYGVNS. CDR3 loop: CASSERLAGYNEQFF. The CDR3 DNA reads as TGTGCCAGCAGTGAACGGCTAGCGGGGTACAATGAGCAGTTCTTC.

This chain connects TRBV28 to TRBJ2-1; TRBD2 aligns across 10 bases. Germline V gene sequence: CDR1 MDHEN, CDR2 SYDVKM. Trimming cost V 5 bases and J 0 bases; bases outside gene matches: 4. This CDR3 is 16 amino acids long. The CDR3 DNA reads TGTGCCAGCAGTATACTAGCGGGAAGCTCCTACAATGAGCAGTTCTTC. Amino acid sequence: CASSILAGSSYNEQFF.

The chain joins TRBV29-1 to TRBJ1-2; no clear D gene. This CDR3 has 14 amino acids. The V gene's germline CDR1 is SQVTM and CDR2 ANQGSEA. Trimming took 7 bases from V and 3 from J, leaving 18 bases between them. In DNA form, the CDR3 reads TGCAGCGCCGAGAGGACCCAAGAGGACTATGGCTACACCTTC. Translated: CSAERTQEDYGYTF.

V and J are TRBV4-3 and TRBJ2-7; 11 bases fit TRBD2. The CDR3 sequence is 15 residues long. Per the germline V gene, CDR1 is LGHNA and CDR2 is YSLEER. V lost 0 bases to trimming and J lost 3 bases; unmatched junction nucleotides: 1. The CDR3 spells CASSQEGLADYEQYF. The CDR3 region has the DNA TGCGCCAGCAGCCAAGAGGGACTAGCGGACTACGAGCAGTACTTC.

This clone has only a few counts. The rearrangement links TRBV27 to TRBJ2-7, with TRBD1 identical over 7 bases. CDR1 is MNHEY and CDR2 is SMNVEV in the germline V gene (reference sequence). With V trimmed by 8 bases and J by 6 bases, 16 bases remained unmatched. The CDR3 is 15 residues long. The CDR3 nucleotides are TGTGCCAGCGCTTACTTCGGACAGGCGTCTGGCGAGCAGTACTTC. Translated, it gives CASAYFGQASGEQYF.

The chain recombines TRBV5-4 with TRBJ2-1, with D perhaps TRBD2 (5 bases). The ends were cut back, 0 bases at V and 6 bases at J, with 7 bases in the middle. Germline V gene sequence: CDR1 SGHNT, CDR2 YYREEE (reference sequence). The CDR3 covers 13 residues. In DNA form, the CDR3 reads TGTGCCAGCAGCTTGGTAGAGGGCAATGAGCAGTTCTTC. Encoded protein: CASSLVEGNEQFF.

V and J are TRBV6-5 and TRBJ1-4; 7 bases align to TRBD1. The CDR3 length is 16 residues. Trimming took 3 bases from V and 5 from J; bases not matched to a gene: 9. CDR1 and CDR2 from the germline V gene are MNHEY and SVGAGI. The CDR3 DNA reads TGTGCCAGCAGTTATTGGCCGGGCAGGGGGAATGAAAAACTGTTTTTT. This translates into CASSYWPGRGNEKLFF.